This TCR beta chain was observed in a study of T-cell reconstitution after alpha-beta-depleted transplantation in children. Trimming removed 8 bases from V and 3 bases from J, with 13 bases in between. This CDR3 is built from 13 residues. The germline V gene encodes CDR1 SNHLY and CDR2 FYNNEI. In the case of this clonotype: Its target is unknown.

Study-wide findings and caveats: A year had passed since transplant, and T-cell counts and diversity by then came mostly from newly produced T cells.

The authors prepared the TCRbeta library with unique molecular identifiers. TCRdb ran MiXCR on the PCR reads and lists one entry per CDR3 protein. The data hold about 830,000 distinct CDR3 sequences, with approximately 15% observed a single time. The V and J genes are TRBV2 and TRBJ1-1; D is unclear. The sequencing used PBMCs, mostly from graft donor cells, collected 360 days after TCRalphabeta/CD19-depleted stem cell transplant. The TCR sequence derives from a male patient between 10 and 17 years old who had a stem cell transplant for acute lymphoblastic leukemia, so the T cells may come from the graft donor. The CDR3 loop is CASCFRGHTEAFF. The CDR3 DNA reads TGTGCCAGCTGCTTTAGAGGCCACACTGAAGCTTTCTTT.